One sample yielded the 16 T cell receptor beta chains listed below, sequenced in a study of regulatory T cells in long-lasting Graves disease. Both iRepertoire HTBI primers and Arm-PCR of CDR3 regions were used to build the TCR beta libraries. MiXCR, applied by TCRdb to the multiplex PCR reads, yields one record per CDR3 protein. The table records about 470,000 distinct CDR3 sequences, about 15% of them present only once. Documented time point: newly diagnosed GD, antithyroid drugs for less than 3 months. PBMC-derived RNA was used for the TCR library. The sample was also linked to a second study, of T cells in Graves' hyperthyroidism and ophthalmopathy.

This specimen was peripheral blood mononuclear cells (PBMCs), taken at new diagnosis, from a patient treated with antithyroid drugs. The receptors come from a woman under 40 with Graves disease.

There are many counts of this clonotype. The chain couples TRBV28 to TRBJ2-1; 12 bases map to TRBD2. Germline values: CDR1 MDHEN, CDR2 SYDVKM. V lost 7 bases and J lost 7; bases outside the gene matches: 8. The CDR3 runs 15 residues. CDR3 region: CASIPVGLAGNEQFF. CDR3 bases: TGTGCCAGCATCCCCGTAGGACTAGCGGGGAATGAGCAGTTCTTC.

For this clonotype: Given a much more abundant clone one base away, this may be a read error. As DNA, the CDR3 is TGCGCCAGCAGCTTAGGGACAGGGCCTTACAATGAGCAGTACTTC. This codes for CASSLGTGPYNEQYF. The J gene is TRBJ2-4, the V gene TRBV5-1, with 9 bases lining up with TRBD1. V gave up 2 bases and J gave up 13 bases; unmatched junction bases: 13. The CDR3 spans 15 residues. CDR1 SGHRS and CDR2 YFSETQ come from the germline V gene.

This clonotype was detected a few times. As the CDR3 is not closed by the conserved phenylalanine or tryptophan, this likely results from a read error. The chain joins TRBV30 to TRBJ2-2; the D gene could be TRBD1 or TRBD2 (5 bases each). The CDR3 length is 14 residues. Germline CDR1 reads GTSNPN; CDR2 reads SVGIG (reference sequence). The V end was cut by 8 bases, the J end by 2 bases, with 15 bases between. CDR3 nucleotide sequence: TGTGCCAGCACCGGGACCACTAACACCGGGGAGCTGTTTCTT. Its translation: CASTGTTNTGELFL.

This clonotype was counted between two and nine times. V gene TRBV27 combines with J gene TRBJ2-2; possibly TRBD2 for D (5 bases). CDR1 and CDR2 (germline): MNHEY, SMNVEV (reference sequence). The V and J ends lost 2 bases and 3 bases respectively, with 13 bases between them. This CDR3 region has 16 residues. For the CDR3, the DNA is TGTGCCAGCAGTTTAGATCTCGGGATGCACACCGGGGAGCTGTTTTTT. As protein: CASSLDLGMHTGELFF.

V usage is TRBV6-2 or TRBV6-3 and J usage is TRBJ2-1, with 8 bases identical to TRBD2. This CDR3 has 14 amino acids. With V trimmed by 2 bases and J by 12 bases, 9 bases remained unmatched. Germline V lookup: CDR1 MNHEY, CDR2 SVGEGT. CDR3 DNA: TGTGCCAGCAGTTACAGCGGTAGCGGGGTCGTGCAGTTCTTC. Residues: CASSYSGSGVVQFF.

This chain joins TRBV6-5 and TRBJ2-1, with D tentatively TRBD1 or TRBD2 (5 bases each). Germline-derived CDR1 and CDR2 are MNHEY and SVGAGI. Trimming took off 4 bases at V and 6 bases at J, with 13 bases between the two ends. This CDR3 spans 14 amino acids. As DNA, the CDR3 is TGTGCCAGCAGTTCGGGGCTCCTTGGCAATGAGCAGTTCTTC. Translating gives CASSSGLLGNEQFF.

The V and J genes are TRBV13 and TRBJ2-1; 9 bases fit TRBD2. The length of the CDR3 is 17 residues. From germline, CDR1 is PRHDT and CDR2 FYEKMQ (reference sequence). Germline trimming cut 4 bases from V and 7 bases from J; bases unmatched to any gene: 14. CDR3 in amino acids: CASSSNPGTSRTNEQFF. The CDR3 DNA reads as TGTGCCAGCAGCTCGAACCCCGGGACTAGCCGGACAAATGAGCAGTTCTTC.

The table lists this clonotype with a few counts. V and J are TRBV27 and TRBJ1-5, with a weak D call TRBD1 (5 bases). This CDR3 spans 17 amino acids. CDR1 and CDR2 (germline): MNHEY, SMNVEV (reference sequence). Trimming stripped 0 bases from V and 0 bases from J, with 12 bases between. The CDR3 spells CASSLSSRGPSNQPQHF. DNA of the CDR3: TGTGCCAGCAGTTTATCGAGTAGGGGCCCTAGCAATCAGCCCCAGCATTTT.

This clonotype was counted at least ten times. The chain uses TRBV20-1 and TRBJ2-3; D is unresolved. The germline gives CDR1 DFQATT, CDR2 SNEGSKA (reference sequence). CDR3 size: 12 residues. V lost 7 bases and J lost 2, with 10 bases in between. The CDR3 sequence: CSVGPPTDTQYF. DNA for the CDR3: TGCAGTGTTGGCCCCCCCACAGATACGCAGTATTTT.

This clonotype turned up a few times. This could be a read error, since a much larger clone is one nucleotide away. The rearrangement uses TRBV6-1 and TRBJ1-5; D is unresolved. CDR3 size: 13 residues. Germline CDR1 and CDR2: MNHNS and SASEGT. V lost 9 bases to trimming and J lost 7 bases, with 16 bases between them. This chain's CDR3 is CASRGALWQPQHF. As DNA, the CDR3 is TGTGCCAGTCGGGGTGCTTTGTGGCAGCCCCAGCATTTT.

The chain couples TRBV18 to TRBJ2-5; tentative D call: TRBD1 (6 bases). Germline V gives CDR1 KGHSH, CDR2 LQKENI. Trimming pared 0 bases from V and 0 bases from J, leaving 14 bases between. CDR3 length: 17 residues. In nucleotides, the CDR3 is TGTGCCAGCTCACCACCAAAGTCAAGGGACAACCAAGAGACCCAGTACTTC. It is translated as CASSPPKSRDNQETQYF.

CDR3 sequence reads: CASSPGAGGRAYEQFF. CDR3 DNA sequence: TGTGCCAGTAGTCCTGGTGCAGGCGGGAGGGCATATGAGCAGTTCTTC. The J gene is TRBJ2-1, the V gene TRBV19; 9 bases align to TRBD2. Germline V gene lookup returns CDR1 LNHDA and CDR2 SQIVND (reference sequence). This CDR3 is 16 amino acids long. Trimming at V came to 5 bases and at J to 8 bases, leaving 13 bases not matched to a gene. The full variable domain, completed using reference TRBV19 and TRBJ2-1, is DGGITQSPKYLFRKEGQNVTLSCEQNLNHDAMYWYRQDPGQGLRLIYYSQIVNDFQKGDIAEGYSVSREKKESFPLTVTSAQKNPTAFYLCASSPGAGGRAYEQFFGPGTRLTVL.

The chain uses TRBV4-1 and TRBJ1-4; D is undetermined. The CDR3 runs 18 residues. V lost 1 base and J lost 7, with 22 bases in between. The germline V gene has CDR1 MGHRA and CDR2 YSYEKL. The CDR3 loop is CASSQVLGATVRGEKLFF. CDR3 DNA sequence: TGCGCCAGCAGCCAAGTTCTGGGTGCAACTGTACGGGGTGAAAAACTGTTTTTT.

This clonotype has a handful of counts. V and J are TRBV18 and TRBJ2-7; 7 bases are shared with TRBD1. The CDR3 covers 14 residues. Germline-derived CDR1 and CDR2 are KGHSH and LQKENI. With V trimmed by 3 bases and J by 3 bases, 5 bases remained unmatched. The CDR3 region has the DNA TGTGCCAGCTCACCCCGACAGGGCGGCTACGAGCAGTACTTC. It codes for CASSPRQGGYEQYF.

The CDR3 coding sequence is TGTGCCAGCAGCCAGCGGGACCGAAGCACAGATACGCAGTATTTT. It translates to CASSQRDRSTDTQYF. The chain combines TRBV7-2 with TRBJ2-3; 7 bases align to TRBD2. The junction had 5 bases not matched to a gene; V was cut back by 5 bases and J by 0 bases. The CDR3 is 15 residues long. The germline V gene has CDR1 SGHTA and CDR2 FQGNSA.

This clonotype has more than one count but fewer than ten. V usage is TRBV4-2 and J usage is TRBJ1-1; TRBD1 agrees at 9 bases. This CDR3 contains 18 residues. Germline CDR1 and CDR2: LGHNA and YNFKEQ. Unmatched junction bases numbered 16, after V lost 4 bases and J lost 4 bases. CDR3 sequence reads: CASSPIPGQGTGGTEAFF. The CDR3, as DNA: TGTGCCAGCAGCCCCATACCGGGACAGGGTACGGGTGGCACTGAAGCTTTCTTT.